Each of the 32 T cell receptor beta chains below was sequenced from the same sample in a study of blood T cells in healthy people across ages. The second PCR ran roughly 7 to 11 cycles with a sample-barcoded 5' primer and J-beta primers. TCRdb reprocessed the 5' RACE reads with MiXCR, giving one entry per CDR3 protein. The sample contains about 780,000 distinct CDR3 sequences, about 47% of which appear only once. Sequenced sample: blood. The receptor set was obtained from a man at least 80 years old in good health.

V usage is TRBV5-1 and J usage is TRBJ2-7, with 15 bases matching TRBD2. In germline, CDR1 is SGHRS, CDR2 YFSETQ. This CDR3 comprises 18 residues. V dropped 7 bases and J dropped 1; count of bases not matched to a gene: 12. CDR3 region: CASGPGLAGGHLSYEQYF. CDR3 DNA sequence: TGCGCCAGCGGACCGGGACTAGCGGGAGGCCACCTTTCCTACGAGCAGTACTTC.

The count of this clonotype is one. A much larger clone differs from this one at a single base, so this may be a read error. V is TRBV7-2 and J is TRBJ2-3, with D unresolved. The germline V and J ends were trimmed by 4 bases and 6 bases, with 11 bases remaining between them. The germline V gene has CDR1 SGHTA and CDR2 FQGNSA. The CDR3 spans 13 residues. The CDR3, as DNA: TGTGCCAGCAGCTCGAGTTTTTCCGATACGCAGTATTTT. As protein: CASSSSFSDTQYF.

This clonotype came up a few times. The chain is built from TRBV10-3 and TRBJ2-1; either TRBD1 or TRBD2 may fit D (5 bases each). Between the trimmed V and J ends, which lost 4 bases and 12 bases, there was a span of 13 bases. Germline loops: CDR1 ENHRY, CDR2 SYGVKD. The CDR3 totals 12 residues. CDR3 nucleotide sequence: TGTGCCATCAGTGCCACTGAGGGGATGCAGTTCTTC. It translates to CAISATEGMQFF.

This clonotype was seen once. CDR3 region: CASGAWTPTENEQFF. The CDR3 coding sequence is TGTGCCAGCGGCGCCTGGACCCCTACCGAGAATGAGCAGTTCTTC. V is TRBV7-9 and J is TRBJ2-1; D gene ambiguous. Germline values: CDR1 SEHNR, CDR2 FQNEAQ (reference sequence). The CDR3 totals 15 residues. V shed 8 bases and J shed 7 bases, with 21 bases lying between them.

Concerning this clonotype itself: One end of the junction is discordant with germline, which a read error may explain. V is TRBV5-1 and J is TRBJ2-1, with 10 bases matching TRBD2. Germline CDR1 SGHRS, CDR2 YFSETQ. CDR3 length equals 16 residues. The CDR3 region is CASSLGQRGGRDEQFF. CDR3 sequence (DNA): TGCGCCAGCAGTTTGGGCCAGCGGGGGGGCCGGGATGAGCAGTTCTTC.

The rearrangement joins TRBV7-9 to TRBJ2-7; 7 bases align to TRBD1. CDR3 length equals 14 residues. Trimming at V came to 5 bases and at J to 1 base, leaving 5 bases not matched to a gene. Per germline, CDR1 SEHNR and CDR2 FQNEAQ (reference sequence). The CDR3 sequence: CASSRWDRSYEQYF. CDR3 DNA sequence: TGTGCCAGCAGCCGGTGGGACAGATCCTACGAGCAGTACTTC. Variable domain in full (rest from reference TRBV7-9 and TRBJ2-7): DTGVSQNPRHKITKRGQNVTFRCDPISEHNRLYWYRQTLGQGPEFLTYFQNEAQLEKSRLLSDRFSAERPKGSFSTLEIQRTEQGDSAMYLCASSRWDRSYEQYFGPGTRLTVT.

J is TRBJ2-3 and V is TRBV29-1; 9 nucleotides match TRBD2. With 6 bases clipped from V and 1 base from J, the junction kept 5 bases outside the gene matches. The length of the CDR3 is 14 residues. Per germline, CDR1 SQVTM and CDR2 ANQGSEA. The DNA for the CDR3 is TGCAGCGTAACTAGCGGGTCTGGCACAGATACGCAGTATTTT. It translates to CSVTSGSGTDTQYF.

This clonotype appeared a few times. The chain combines TRBV5-1 with TRBJ2-7; 8 bases agree with TRBD1. The ends lost 4 bases at V and 3 bases at J; junction bases unmatched: 12. The CDR3 runs 16 residues. Germline CDR1 and CDR2: SGHRS and YFSETQ. CDR3 DNA: TGCGCCAGCAGCCCTGATGGACAGGGCCTACGCTACGAGCAGTACTTC. It translates to CASSPDGQGLRYEQYF.

This clonotype has a handful of counts. The chain uses TRBV20-1 and TRBJ1-4; D not certain. Germline CDR1 DFQATT, CDR2 SNEGSKA (reference sequence). Deletions cut 5 bases from V and 16 bases from J, with 32 bases between. The CDR3 is 16 amino acids. As DNA, the CDR3 is TGCAGTGCTGCTGGCCAAAGCGATTCGCGGGTGGGTCGTCCGTTTTTT. Translated: CSAAGQSDSRVGRPFF.

A few counts support this clonotype. The chain links TRBV5-1 to TRBJ2-3, with 11 nucleotides matching TRBD2. Per the germline V gene, CDR1 is SGHRS and CDR2 is YFSETQ. This CDR3 contains 16 residues. V trimming: 4 bases; J trimming: 4 bases; junction bases outside the gene matches: 8. CDR3 nucleotide sequence: TGCGCCAGCAGCCCAACTAGCGGGAGTGGTTCAGATACGCAGTATTTT. This translates into CASSPTSGSGSDTQYF.

This sequence joins TRBV6-2 or TRBV6-3 and TRBJ2-7; 10 bases map to TRBD2. Trimming removed 2 bases from V and 5 bases from J; junction bases left unmatched: 6. Looked up from germline, CDR1 is MNHEY and CDR2 is SVGEGT. This CDR3 has 15 amino acids. CDR3: CASSYDSGRPHEQYF. CDR3 nucleotide sequence: TGTGCCAGCAGTTACGATAGCGGGAGGCCCCACGAGCAGTACTTC.

This sequence joins TRBV7-2 and TRBJ2-5; TRBD1 matches at 7 bases. This CDR3 has 15 amino acids. CDR1 and CDR2 (germline): SGHTA, FQGNSA. V shed 5 bases and J 11 bases; nucleotides not matched to a gene: 17. The CDR3 reads CASSPSGTAYNEQYF. In DNA, the CDR3 is TGTGCCAGCAGCCCTTCCGGGACAGCATACAATGAGCAGTACTTC.

The chain has TRBV6-2 or TRBV6-3 and TRBJ1-2; D perhaps matches TRBD1 (5 bases). V was trimmed by 4 bases and J by 6 bases, leaving 21 bases between them. This CDR3 is built from 16 residues. Germline V gene lookup returns CDR1 MNHEY and CDR2 SVGEGT. The CDR3 is CASSLTLPGGEHGYTF. Here the CDR3 DNA reads TGTGCCAGCAGTTTAACCCTGCCCGGGGGTGAACATGGCTACACCTTC.

CDR3 residues: CSARDVLAGGTVDTQYF. The CDR3 bases are TGCAGTGCTAGAGATGTCTTAGCGGGAGGGACCGTGGATACGCAGTATTTT. The chain combines TRBV20-1 with TRBJ2-3; 11 bases are shared with TRBD2. Trimming removed 0 bases from V and 6 bases from J; junction bases left unmatched: 11. Germline V gene sequence: CDR1 DFQATT, CDR2 SNEGSKA (reference sequence). This CDR3 is 17 amino acids long.

This sequence joins TRBV20-1 and TRBJ2-3; D assignment may be TRBD1 or TRBD2 (6 bases each). The CDR3 spans 13 residues. Germline V gene lookup returns CDR1 DFQATT and CDR2 SNEGSKA (reference sequence). Here the CDR3 DNA reads TGCAGGGGGGGCGTGGGGGCCCCAGATACGCAGTATTTT. It specifies CRGGVGAPDTQYF.

This chain joins TRBV7-2 and TRBJ2-1; D call uncertain. The CDR3 spans 15 residues. Per germline, CDR1 SGHTA and CDR2 FQGNSA. V was shortened by 4 bases and J by 0 bases, with 10 bases between the two germline ends. This chain's CDR3 is CASSSPLSSYNEQFF. For the CDR3, the DNA is TGTGCCAGCAGCTCTCCCCTGAGCTCCTACAATGAGCAGTTCTTC.

The rearrangement uses TRBV10-3 and TRBJ1-1, with D unclear. Germline CDR1 reads ENHRY; CDR2 reads SYGVKD. V lost 1 base and J 6 bases, leaving 15 bases between the germline ends. The length of the CDR3 is 15 residues. The CDR3 loop reads CAISEFLASNAEAFF. CDR3 coding DNA: TGTGCCATCAGTGAGTTCTTAGCCAGCAATGCTGAAGCTTTCTTT.

The chain recombines TRBV14 with TRBJ2-3; D unclear. Deletions cut 5 bases from V and 6 bases from J, with 12 bases between. Looked up from germline, CDR1 is SGHDN and CDR2 is FVKESK. The CDR3 is 13 amino acids. CDR3 protein: CASSERRWDTQYF. In DNA, the CDR3 is TGTGCCAGCAGCGAACGGCGTTGGGATACGCAGTATTTT. Variable domain in full (rest from reference TRBV14 and TRBJ2-3): EAGVTQFPSHSVIEKGQTVTLRCDPISGHDNLYWYRRVMGKEIKFLLHFVKESKQDESGMPNNRFLAERTGGTYSTLKVQPAELEDSGVYFCASSERRWDTQYFGPGTRLTVL.

The chain employs TRBV28 and TRBJ2-5; possibly TRBD2 for D (6 bases). Trimming removed 2 bases from V and 3 bases from J, with 13 bases in between. The germline V gene has CDR1 MDHEN and CDR2 SYDVKM. The CDR3 spans 15 residues. For the CDR3, the DNA is TGTGCCAGCAGTTTAGCGGGGACGGGGAAAGAGACCCAGTACTTC. This gives the protein CASSLAGTGKETQYF.

V gene TRBV20-1 combines with J gene TRBJ2-3, with D uncertain. CDR1 DFQATT and CDR2 SNEGSKA come from the germline V gene (reference sequence). V lost 6 bases and J 6 bases, leaving 10 bases between the germline ends. CDR3 length equals 11 residues. CDR3 bases: TGCAGTGCCCAGATTGCTGATACGCAGTATTTT. This gives the protein CSAQIADTQYF.

The rearrangement joins TRBV30 to TRBJ2-3; the match to TRBD2 covers 10 bases. The CDR3 extends over 14 amino acids. The V gene's germline CDR1 is GTSNPN and CDR2 SVGIG (reference sequence). The CDR3 coding sequence is TGTGCTGCGAAGGGGACTAGCGGCACAGATACGCAGTATTTT. Translating it yields CAAKGTSGTDTQYF. Full variable domain (rest looked up from reference TRBV30 and TRBJ2-3): SQTIHQWPATLVQPVGSPLSLECTVEGTSNPNLYWYRQAAGRGLQLLFYSVGIGQISSEVPQNLSASRPQDRQFILSSKKLLLSDSGFYLCAAKGTSGTDTQYFGPGTRLTVL.

This clonotype showed up just a few times. The rearrangement joins TRBV2 to TRBJ1-6; unclear D gene. Germline V lookup: CDR1 SNHLY, CDR2 FYNNEI. The CDR3 sequence is 15 residues long. Trimming pared 6 bases from V and 9 bases from J, leaving 18 bases between. The CDR3 region has the DNA TGTGCCAGCAGCCAATTTTCCTACGGCGGTTCACCCCTCCACTTT. Translated: CASSQFSYGGSPLHF.

This clonotype was observed a few times. This chain links TRBV5-1 with TRBJ1-2, with unresolved D. The germline V gene has CDR1 SGHRS and CDR2 YFSETQ. The CDR3 consists of 12 residues. Trimming stripped 4 bases from V and 6 bases from J, with 10 bases between. CDR3 sequence: CASSEDLDGYTF. In DNA form, the CDR3 reads TGCGCCAGCAGCGAGGACCTGGATGGCTACACCTTC.

This clonotype was detected once. The rearrangement links TRBV10-3 to TRBJ2-3; the match to TRBD2 covers 8 bases. Looked up from germline, CDR1 is ENHRY and CDR2 is SYGVKD. The CDR3 is 14 residues long. J gave up 5 bases and V 6 bases, and 7 bases lay outside the gene matches. The CDR3 is CAIRSGSSGDTQYF. The CDR3 region has the DNA TGTGCCATCAGAAGCGGGAGCTCCGGAGATACGCAGTATTTT.

This clonotype has ten or more counts. V usage is TRBV12-3 or TRBV12-4 and J usage is TRBJ2-5; maybe TRBD2 (6 bases). The length of the CDR3 is 14 residues. Trimming shortened V by 7 bases and J by 1 base, and 13 bases separated the two germline ends. Here the CDR3 DNA reads TGTGCCAGCACTTGGGGGAGGAGCCAAGAGACCCAGTACTTC. Encoded protein: CASTWGRSQETQYF.

This chain joins TRBV27 and TRBJ2-7, with D possibly matching TRBD2 (6 bases). This CDR3 comprises 17 residues. V shed 2 bases and J shed 7 bases, with 24 bases lying between them. The germline gives CDR1 MNHEY, CDR2 SMNVEV (reference sequence). The CDR3 DNA reads TGTGCCAGCAGTTTACGGCTTAGTGGCGGGGTTGGCAATGAGCAGTACTTC. It encodes CASSLRLSGGVGNEQYF.

With regard to this clonotype: A much larger clone lies one base from this, so it may be a read error. V and J are TRBV29-1 and TRBJ2-1; D remains unclear. Trimming left V 4 bases short and J 5 bases short, with 3 bases between. The CDR3 runs to 10 residues. Per the germline V gene, CDR1 is SQVTM and CDR2 is ANQGSEA. The CDR3 region is CSVGDNEQFF. The CDR3 region has the DNA TGCAGCGTTGGGGACAATGAGCAGTTCTTC.

This chain connects TRBV7-2 to TRBJ2-7; 10 nucleotides match TRBD1. Germline values: CDR1 SGHTA, CDR2 FQGNSA. V lost 5 bases, J lost 7 bases, and 11 bases stayed unmatched. The CDR3 has 15 residues. This chain's CDR3 is CASSRRTGGSSEQYF. CDR3 bases: TGTGCCAGCAGCAGGCGGACAGGGGGTTCGAGTGAGCAGTACTTC.

This clonotype was seen more than once but under ten times. CDR3 bases: TGTGCCAGCAGCTTAGACGCTAGCCCTAGGATTCAGTACTTC. This encodes CASSLDASPRIQYF. The gene calls are TRBV7-2 and TRBJ2-7; D possibly corresponds to TRBD2 (5 bases). The CDR3 spans 14 residues. Trimming cost V 1 base and J 10 bases, with 17 bases left between them. CDR1 is SGHTA and CDR2 is FQGNSA in the germline V gene. Filled out from reference TRBV7-2 and TRBJ2-7, the complete variable domain reads GAGVSQSPSNKVTEKGKDVELRCDPISGHTALYWYRQSLGQGLEFLIYFQGNSAPDKSGLPSDRFSAERTGGSVSTLTIQRTQQEDSAVYLCASSLDASPRIQYFGPGTRLTVT.

V and J are TRBV10-3 and TRBJ2-3; 7 bases match TRBD1. CDR1 and CDR2 from the germline V gene are ENHRY and SYGVKD. With 0 bases clipped from V and 2 bases from J, the junction kept 5 bases outside the gene matches. The CDR3 sequence is 16 residues long. CDR3 amino acids: CAISESGDRHTDTQYF. For the CDR3, the DNA is TGTGCCATCAGTGAGTCGGGGGACAGACACACAGATACGCAGTATTTT.

This clonotype has a count of ten or more. A junction boundary mismatches the germline segment, possibly from a read error. The chain couples TRBV4-3 to TRBJ2-1; D may be TRBD1 (6 bases). The CDR3 extends over 15 amino acids. CDR1 LGHNA and CDR2 YSLEER come from the germline V gene. CDR3 in DNA: TGTGCCAGCAGCCAAGATAGGGGGTCCTACAATGAGCAGTTCTTC. It codes for CASSQDRGSYNEQFF.

The chain carries TRBV10-3 and TRBJ2-7; 8 nucleotides align to TRBD1. The CDR3 has 13 amino acids. The V and J ends lost 11 bases and 3 bases, in that order; junction bases with no gene match: 9. Germline V lookup: CDR1 ENHRY, CDR2 SYGVKD. The CDR3 region is CALSAGQGYEQYF. CDR3 nucleotides: TGTGCCCTCTCAGCAGGACAGGGCTACGAGCAGTACTTC.